These 18 T cell receptor beta chains originate from one sample sequenced in a study of blood T cell repertoires in COVID-19 (TCRdb year 2020). Receptor amplification or capture employed the immunoSEQ multiplex PCR assay. TCRdb's version of the immuneACCESS table is confined to in-frame rearrangements and falls short of the full clone set. An unresolved V gene accounts for under half of the shortfall where checked; the remainder is of unknown origin. The table for this sample lists 250,000 to 300,000 clones; 70% to 90% of them were counted only once. Approximately 2% of the sample rests with the top ten. The sequenced material came from PBMCs or T cells enriched from blood (not recorded which). These receptors originate from a woman in her forties or fifties who had recovered from COVID-19.

This rearrangement joins TRBV10-3 to TRBJ2-3; TRBD2 aligns across 9 bases. The CDR3 consists of 18 residues. Germline V gives CDR1 ENHRY, CDR2 SYGVKD. J lost 5 bases, V lost 0 bases, and 12 bases had no gene match. This CDR3 reads CAISESISAGGQGDTQYF. In nucleotides, the CDR3 is TGTGCCATCAGTGAGTCGATCTCGGCGGGAGGGCAGGGAGATACGCAGTATTTT.

The rearrangement links TRBV5-1 to TRBJ1-1; TRBD1 agrees at 8 bases. The CDR3 totals 15 residues. The V gene end was trimmed by 3 bases and the J gene end by 5 bases; junction bases not matched to a gene: 9. Per the germline V gene, CDR1 is SGHRS and CDR2 is YFSETQ. CDR3 residues: CASSSGQGGFTEAFF. For the CDR3, the DNA is TGCGCCAGCAGCTCAGGACAGGGAGGCTTTACTGAAGCTTTCTTT.

CDR3 amino acids: CASSLDTGPGELFF. In nucleotides, the CDR3 is TGCGCCAGCAGCTTGGATACAGGACCCGGGGAGCTGTTTTTT. This rearrangement joins TRBV5-1 to TRBJ2-2; D possibly corresponds to TRBD1 (5 bases). Germline V gene sequence: CDR1 SGHRS, CDR2 YFSETQ. V lost 0 bases and J 6 bases, leaving 9 bases between the germline ends. This CDR3 has 14 residues.

The chain employs TRBV10-3 and TRBJ2-1; 14 bases agree with TRBD2. Trimming at V came to 8 bases and at J to 0 bases, leaving 3 bases not matched to a gene. The CDR3 sequence is 16 residues long. CDR1 is ENHRY, CDR2 SYGVKD, per germline. The CDR3 bases are TGTGCCATCCGAGGGACTAGCGGGAGCTCCTACAATGAGCAGTTCTTC. Translation: CAIRGTSGSSYNEQFF.

J is TRBJ1-1 and V is TRBV2, with unresolved D. This CDR3 is built from 16 residues. Trimming shortened V by 3 bases and J by 2 bases, and 16 bases separated the two germline ends. Per germline, CDR1 SNHLY and CDR2 FYNNEI. CDR3: CASSEVRPEINTEAFF. In nucleotides, the CDR3 is TGTGCCAGCAGTGAGGTCAGGCCCGAGATTAACACTGAAGCTTTCTTT.

This chain connects TRBV27 to TRBJ2-2; 12 nucleotides agree with TRBD2. This CDR3 region has 16 residues. V shed 5 bases and J 4 bases; nucleotides not matched to a gene: 5. Germline-derived CDR1 and CDR2 are MNHEY and SMNVEV (reference sequence). For the CDR3, the DNA is TGTGCCAGCAGTAACGGACTAGCGGGACCCACCGGGGAGCTGTTTTTT. It is translated as CASSNGLAGPTGELFF.

The rearrangement links TRBV19 to TRBJ1-6; 8 bases match TRBD1. Germline CDR1 and CDR2: LNHDA and SQIVND (reference sequence). The CDR3 sequence is 14 residues long. Trimming cost V 6 bases and J 5 bases; bases outside gene matches: 3. CDR3 region: CASSRQGNNSPLHF. As DNA, the CDR3 is TGTGCCAGTAGCCGACAGGGGAATAATTCACCCCTCCACTTT.

This chain uses TRBV18 with TRBJ1-2; maybe TRBD1 (6 bases). This CDR3 is built from 14 residues. The germline V gene encodes CDR1 KGHSH and CDR2 LQKENI. V was cut by 3 bases and J by 4 bases, with 12 bases left in between. The CDR3 DNA is TGTGCCAGCTCACCGAGACAGGTCAGCTATGGCTACACCTTC. Translating it yields CASSPRQVSYGYTF.

The chain joins TRBV9 to TRBJ1-5; TRBD1 matches 10 bases. CDR3 length equals 15 residues. Germline V CDR1 and CDR2: SGDLS, YYNGEE. The junction had 2 bases not matched to a gene; V was cut back by 2 bases and J by 3 bases. In DNA form, the CDR3 reads TGTGCCAGCAGCGTGACAGGGGGCCCCAATCAGCCCCAGCATTTT. It codes for CASSVTGGPNQPQHF.

This chain uses TRBV7-6 with TRBJ2-1, with 9 bases fitting TRBD2. Trimming took 4 bases from V and 4 from J; bases not matched to a gene: 5. CDR1 is SGHVS and CDR2 is FNYEAQ in the germline V gene. This CDR3 contains 15 residues. The CDR3 spells CASSSLAGAYNEQFF. The CDR3 DNA is TGTGCCAGCAGCTCTTTAGCGGGAGCTTACAATGAGCAGTTCTTC.

The chain links TRBV5-6 to TRBJ2-7; 11 bases agree with TRBD1. J was trimmed by 2 bases and V by 7 bases; bases with no gene match: 20. The CDR3 is 19 residues long. Germline CDR1 and CDR2: SGHDT and YYEEEE. The CDR3 bases are TGTGCCAGCGGGACAGGGGGGGTCCCGGGACTGCGTTCCCCCTACGAGCAGTACTTC. Residues: CASGTGGVPGLRSPYEQYF. The whole variable domain, filled in from reference TRBV5-6 and TRBJ2-7, reads DAGVTQSPTHLIKTRGQQVTLRCSPKSGHDTVSWYQQALGQGPQFIFQYYEEEERQRGNFPDRFSGHQFPNYSSELNVNALLLGDSALYLCASGTGGVPGLRSPYEQYFGPGTRLTVT.

The chain uses TRBV20-1 and TRBJ2-1; D is uncertain. Germline V lookup: CDR1 DFQATT, CDR2 SNEGSKA (reference sequence). The CDR3 has 13 amino acids. V was clipped by 3 bases and J by 5 bases, with 11 bases between them. CDR3 in amino acids: CSASTAADNEQFF. CDR3 bases: TGCAGTGCTAGTACCGCTGCGGACAATGAGCAGTTCTTC.

The genes are TRBV28 and TRBJ1-5; D unclear. The V end was cut by 2 bases, the J end by 8 bases, with 10 bases between. The CDR3 contains 13 residues. Germline values: CDR1 MDHEN, CDR2 SYDVKM. CDR3 sequence reads: CASSLPEEEPQHF. DNA for the CDR3: TGTGCCAGCAGTTTACCGGAGGAGGAGCCCCAGCATTTT.

The J gene is TRBJ1-1, the V gene TRBV7-9; maybe TRBD1 (5 bases). This CDR3 has 14 amino acids. Per the germline V gene, CDR1 is SEHNR and CDR2 is FQNEAQ (reference sequence). The V and J ends lost 5 bases and 1 base respectively, with 11 bases between them. The CDR3 is CASSRGRGNTEAFF. DNA for the CDR3: TGTGCCAGCAGCCGCGGTAGGGGGAACACTGAAGCTTTCTTT.

This clone has a handful of counts. The junction differs from germline at one of its ends, possibly a read error. The rearrangement joins TRBV7-7 to TRBJ2-5; 13 bases are shared with TRBD2. Germline V CDR1 and CDR2: SSHAT, FNYEAQ (reference sequence). The CDR3 has 17 amino acids. CDR3 loop: CASSRTSGRAQAETQYF. Written as DNA, the CDR3 is TGTGCTAGCAGCCGTACTAGCGGGAGGGCCCAGGCGGAGACCCAGTACTTC.

On this clone itself: At one boundary the junction diverges from the germline segment, which might be a read error. The chain recombines TRBV10-3 with TRBJ2-7, with 11 nucleotides matching TRBD2. CDR1 is ENHRY and CDR2 is SYGVKD in the germline V gene. The CDR3 contains 12 residues. This CDR3 reads CAISESGTSGTF. CDR3 coding DNA: TGTGCCATCAGTGAGTCCGGGACTAGCGGAACCTTC.

V usage is TRBV2 and J usage is TRBJ2-1; 12 nucleotides match TRBD2. CDR1 is SNHLY and CDR2 is FYNNEI in the germline V gene. V gave up 7 bases and J gave up 10 bases; unmatched junction bases: 8. This CDR3 region has 14 residues. The CDR3 loop is CASTASGRANEQFF. CDR3 bases: TGTGCCAGCACAGCTAGCGGGAGGGCCAACGAGCAGTTCTTC.

The V and J genes are TRBV6-1 and TRBJ1-4; 8 bases match TRBD1. There are 15 residues in the CDR3. Germline V gene lookup returns CDR1 MNHNS and CDR2 SASEGT. Unmatched junction bases numbered 5, after V lost 1 base and J lost 7 bases. The chain's CDR3 is CASSEGDRSIEKLFF. The CDR3 DNA is TGTGCCAGCAGTGAAGGGGACAGGTCGATTGAAAAACTGTTTTTT.